This record covers a single T cell receptor (beta chain). This CDR3 region has 14 residues. CDR1 is SGDLS, CDR2 YYNGEE, per germline. V was clipped by 3 bases and J by 1 base; unmatched bases: 2. This entry belongs to a study of blood T cell repertoires in COVID-19. Libraries were prepared by immunoSEQ multiplex PCR; TCRdb keeps only in-frame clonotypes and omits some of them. The data contain roughly 49,000 clones, approximately 88% of them seen just once; the ten biggest clones take up about 28%. The source of this sequence is a human donor in a cohort sampled during active COVID-19. Sequenced sample: peripheral blood. V is TRBV9 and J is TRBJ2-5; 8 nucleotides agree with TRBD1. The CDR3 spells CASSDGQGQETQYF. The CDR3 DNA reads as TGTGCCAGCAGCGACGGACAGGGCCAAGAGACCCAGTACTTC.